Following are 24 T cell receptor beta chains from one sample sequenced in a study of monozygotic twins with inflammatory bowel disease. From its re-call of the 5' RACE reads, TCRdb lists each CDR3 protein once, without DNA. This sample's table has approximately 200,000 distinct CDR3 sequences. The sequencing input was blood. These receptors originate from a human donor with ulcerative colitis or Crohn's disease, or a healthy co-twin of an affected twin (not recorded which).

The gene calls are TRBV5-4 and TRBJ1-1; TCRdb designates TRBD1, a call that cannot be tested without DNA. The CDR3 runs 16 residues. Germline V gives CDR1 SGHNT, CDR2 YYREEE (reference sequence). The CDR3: CASSPAAYRGVTEAFF.

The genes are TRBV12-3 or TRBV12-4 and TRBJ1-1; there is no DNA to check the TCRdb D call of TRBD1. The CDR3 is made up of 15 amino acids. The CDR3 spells CASRVRGWINTEAFF.

CDR3: CASSSQGSSYEQYF. This rearrangement joins TRBV12-3 or TRBV12-4 to TRBJ2-7; the TRBD1 assignment by TCRdb is unverifiable without DNA. The CDR3 length is 14 residues.

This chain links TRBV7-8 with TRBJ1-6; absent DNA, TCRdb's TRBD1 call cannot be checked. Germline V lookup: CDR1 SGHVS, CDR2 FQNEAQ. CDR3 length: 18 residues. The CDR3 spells CASSLTETGSSYNLPLHF.

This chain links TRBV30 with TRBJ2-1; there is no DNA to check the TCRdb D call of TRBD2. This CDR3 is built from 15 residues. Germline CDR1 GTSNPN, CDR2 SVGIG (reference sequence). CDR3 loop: CAWSVSSGIYNEQFF.

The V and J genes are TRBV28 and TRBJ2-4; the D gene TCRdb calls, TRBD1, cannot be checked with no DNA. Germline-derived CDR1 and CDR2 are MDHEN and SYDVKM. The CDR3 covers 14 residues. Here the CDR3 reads CASSFNWGRNIQYF.

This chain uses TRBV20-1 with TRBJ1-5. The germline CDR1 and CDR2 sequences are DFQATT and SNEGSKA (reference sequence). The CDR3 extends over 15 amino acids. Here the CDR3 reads CSARDYADVGQPQHF.

CDR3 region: CASSSPQINGYTF. The chain combines TRBV7-9 with TRBJ1-2. The CDR3 is made up of 13 amino acids. The germline V gene encodes CDR1 SEHNR and CDR2 FQNEAQ (reference sequence).

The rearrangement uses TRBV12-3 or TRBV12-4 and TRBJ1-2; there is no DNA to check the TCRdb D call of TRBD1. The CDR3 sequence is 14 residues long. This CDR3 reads CASSPGQRAGGYTF.

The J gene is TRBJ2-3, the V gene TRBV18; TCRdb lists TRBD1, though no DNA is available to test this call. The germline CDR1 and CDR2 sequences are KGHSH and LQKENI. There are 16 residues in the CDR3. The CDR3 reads CASSPMLQGSTDTQYF.

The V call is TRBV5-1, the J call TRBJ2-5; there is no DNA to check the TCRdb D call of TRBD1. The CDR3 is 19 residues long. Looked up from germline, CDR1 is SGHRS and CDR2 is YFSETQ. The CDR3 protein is CASSWVLGTSEGEGETQYF. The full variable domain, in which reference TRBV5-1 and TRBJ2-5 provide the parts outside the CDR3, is KAGVTQTPRYLIKTRGQQVTLSCSPISGHRSVSWYQQTPGQGLQFLFEYFSETQRNKGNFPGRFSGRQFSNSRSEMNVSTLELGDSALYLCASSWVLGTSEGEGETQYFGPGTRLLVL.

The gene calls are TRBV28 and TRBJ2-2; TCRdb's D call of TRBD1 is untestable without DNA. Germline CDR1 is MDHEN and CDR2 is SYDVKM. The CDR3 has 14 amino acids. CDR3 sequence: CASSDGRGSGELFF.

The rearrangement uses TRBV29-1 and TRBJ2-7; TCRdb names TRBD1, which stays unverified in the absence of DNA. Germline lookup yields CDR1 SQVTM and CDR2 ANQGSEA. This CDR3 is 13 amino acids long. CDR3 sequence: CSGSQGFGYEQYF.

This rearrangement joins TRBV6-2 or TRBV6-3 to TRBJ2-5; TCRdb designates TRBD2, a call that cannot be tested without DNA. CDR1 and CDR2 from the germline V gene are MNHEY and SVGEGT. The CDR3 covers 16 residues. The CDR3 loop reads CASRPSGRAAVTTQYF.

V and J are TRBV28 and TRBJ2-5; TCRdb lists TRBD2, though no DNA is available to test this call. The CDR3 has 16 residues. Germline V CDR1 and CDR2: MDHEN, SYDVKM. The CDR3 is CASSPGLAGGWETQYF.

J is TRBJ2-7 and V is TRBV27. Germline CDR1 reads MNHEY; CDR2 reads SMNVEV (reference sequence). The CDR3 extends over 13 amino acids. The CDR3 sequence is CASSLFGTYEQYF.

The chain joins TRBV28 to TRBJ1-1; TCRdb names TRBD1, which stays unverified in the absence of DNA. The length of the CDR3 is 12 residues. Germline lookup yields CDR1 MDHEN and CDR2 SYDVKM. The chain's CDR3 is CASRPGDTEAFF.

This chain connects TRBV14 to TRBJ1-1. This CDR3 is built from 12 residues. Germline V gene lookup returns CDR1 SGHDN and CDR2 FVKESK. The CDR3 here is CASSQPNTEAFF.

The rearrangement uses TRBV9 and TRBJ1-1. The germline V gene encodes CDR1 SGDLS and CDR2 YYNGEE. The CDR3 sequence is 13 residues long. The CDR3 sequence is CASRWERNTEAFF.

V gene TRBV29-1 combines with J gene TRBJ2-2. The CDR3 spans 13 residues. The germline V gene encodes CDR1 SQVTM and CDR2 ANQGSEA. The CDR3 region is CSVEPKNTGELFF.

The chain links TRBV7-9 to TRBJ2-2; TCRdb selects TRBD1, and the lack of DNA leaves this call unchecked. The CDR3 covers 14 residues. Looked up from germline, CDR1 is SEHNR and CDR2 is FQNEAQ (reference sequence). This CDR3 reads CASSLTDRAGELFF.

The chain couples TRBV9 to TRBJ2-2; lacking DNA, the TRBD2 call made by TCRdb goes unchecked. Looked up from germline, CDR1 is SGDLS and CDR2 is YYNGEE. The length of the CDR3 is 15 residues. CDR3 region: CASSVEGLYTGELYF.

CDR3 sequence reads: CASSAPPPRQGNYGYTF. The genes are TRBV9 and TRBJ1-2; lacking DNA, the TRBD1 call made by TCRdb goes unchecked. CDR3 length equals 17 residues. Per germline, CDR1 SGDLS and CDR2 YYNGEE.

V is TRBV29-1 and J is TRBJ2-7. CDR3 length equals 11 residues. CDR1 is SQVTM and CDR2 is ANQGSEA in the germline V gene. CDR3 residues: CSVVAPYEQYF.